Listed here are 11 T cell receptor beta chains from one sample, sequenced in a study of T cells expressing NK-cell markers. Reprocessing the 5' RACE reads, TCRdb reports a single entry for every CDR3 protein and omits DNA. This listing includes some 300,000 distinct CDR3 sequences. Sequenced input: blood T cells: a sorted CD56 or NKG2C T cell subset, CD4+ or CD8+ T cells, or bulk PBMC T cells (not recorded which). These receptors all stem from a man younger than 30 in good health.

The V gene is TRBV7-2, the J gene TRBJ2-7. The CDR3 consists of 15 residues. Germline lookup yields CDR1 SGHTA and CDR2 FQGNSA. CDR3 in amino acids: CASSSILDSSYEQYF.

CDR3 sequence reads: CASSFGQFAKAFF. The chain links TRBV19 to TRBJ1-1; TCRdb designates TRBD1, a call that cannot be tested without DNA. CDR1 and CDR2 from the germline V gene are LNHDA and SQIVND (reference sequence). The CDR3 contains 13 residues.

The chain employs TRBV10-3 and TRBJ2-7; lacking DNA, the TRBD1 call made by TCRdb goes unchecked. This CDR3 region has 13 residues. Germline values: CDR1 ENHRY, CDR2 SYGVKD. CDR3 protein: CAISGQGVYEQYF.

V gene TRBV29-1 combines with J gene TRBJ2-5. Germline V gene data show CDR1 as SQVTM and CDR2 as ANQGSEA. CDR3 length: 11 amino acids. This chain's CDR3 is CSVLAEETQYF.

The chain links TRBV7-8 to TRBJ2-2; TCRdb's D call of TRBD1 is untestable without DNA. CDR1 SGHVS and CDR2 FQNEAQ come from the germline V gene. The length of the CDR3 is 14 residues. The CDR3 sequence: CASSWTGNTGELFF. The whole variable domain, filled in from reference TRBV7-8 and TRBJ2-2, reads GAGVSQSPRYKVAKRGQDVALRCDPISGHVSLFWYQQALGQGPEFLTYFQNEAQLDKSGLPSDRFFAERPEGSVSTLKIQRTQQEDSAVYLCASSWTGNTGELFFGEGSRLTVL.

Here the CDR3 reads CASSRGQTQYF. J is TRBJ2-5 and V is TRBV7-2; TCRdb calls TRBD2, which cannot be checked without DNA. Germline-derived CDR1 and CDR2 are SGHTA and FQGNSA. This CDR3 spans 11 amino acids.

This chain uses TRBV5-1 with TRBJ2-1; the TRBD2 assignment by TCRdb is unverifiable without DNA. This CDR3 spans 16 amino acids. CDR1 is SGHRS, CDR2 YFSETQ, per germline. The chain's CDR3 is CASSLDTGGPGREQFF.

The chain recombines TRBV6-5 with TRBJ2-1; without DNA, the TCRdb call of TRBD2 cannot be checked. Looked up from germline, CDR1 is MNHEY and CDR2 is SVGAGI. The CDR3 runs 14 residues. CDR3 residues: CASSYAAGRNEQFF.

The chain links TRBV20-1 to TRBJ2-1; the D gene TCRdb calls, TRBD1, cannot be checked with no DNA. In germline, CDR1 is DFQATT, CDR2 SNEGSKA (reference sequence). The CDR3 has 15 amino acids. This CDR3 is CSARDPGQRGNEQFF.

The chain combines TRBV29-1 with TRBJ2-7; TCRdb's assignment of TRBD1 cannot be checked, as there is no DNA. Germline V gene data show CDR1 as SQVTM and CDR2 as ANQGSEA. The CDR3 contains 12 residues. Here the CDR3 reads CSVRDRGREQYF.

The rearrangement uses TRBV20-1 and TRBJ2-7; TCRdb's assignment of TRBD1 cannot be checked, as there is no DNA. CDR3 length equals 12 residues. Germline CDR1 reads DFQATT; CDR2 reads SNEGSKA (reference sequence). This CDR3 is CSGRGVSYEQYF.